Given below is one T cell receptor beta chain in context. This clonotype was counted ten times or more. What antigen it recognizes has not been identified. No base qualities exist here, and no much larger clone lies one base off it. From V the trimming removes 4 bases and from J it removes 7 bases, while the gene matches leave 7 bases of the junction unaccounted for. The germline V gene specifies SGHRS as CDR1 and YFSETQ as CDR2. Spanning cysteine to phenylalanine, the CDR3 consists of 15 amino acids. Only CDR3 DNA remains: 45 bases, in frame from the first base. The sample originates from a study of T-cell memory formation after mild COVID-19 (dated by TCRdb to 2020 to 2023). About the investigation overall: Most TCR sequence clusters were specific to one of the two donors. In a couple of donors, T-cell clones that expanded and contracted after mild COVID-19 were followed by sequencing TCRalpha and TCRbeta repertoires longitudinally. Two young, previously healthy adult volunteers made up the cohort, one male and one female.

Summary of the overall study and its limitations: Some responding clones were found in pre-infection memory, which suggests that pre-existing cross-reactive memory T cells took part in the SARS-CoV-2 response. The study included only a couple of mild cases, and larger cohorts that include severe cases with pre-infection samples were judged to be necessary. Contracting CD4+ clones were found mainly in CM and EM memory subsets, while CD8+ clones were enriched in EMRA. Clones contracting from day 15 to 85 had balanced CD4/CD8 phenotypes, while a second wave expanding from day 15 to 37 was biased towards CD4+. The second-wave clones that peaked on day 37 were not confirmed to be SARS-CoV-2 specific.

Sequencing was carried out with an Illumina NovaSeq 6000. TCRalpha and TCRbeta cDNA libraries were built by 5'RACE with constant-segment primers, adding sample barcodes and unique molecular identifiers. RNA was extracted from every sample with Trizol reagent. Libraries were amplified in two PCR steps, with a second sample barcode and Illumina TruSeq adapters added in the second step. Sequencing of libraries was performed on an Illumina NovaSeq with 2 x 150 bp paired-end reads. Under the source paper's analysis protocol: With migec v1.2.7, reads were demultiplexed and then collapsed into UMI-guided consensus sequences. Using mixcr v2.1.11, UMI consensuses were aligned to TRA and TRB V and J templates and then assembled into clonotypes. A clonotype was counted as expanded or contracted only when both edgeR and NoisET called the clonotype significant, with the noise models trained on biological replicates. For edgeR calls, a false discovery rate-adjusted p below 0.01 and a log2 fold-change threshold of 1 were applied. As an exploratory analysis of dynamics, PCA with hierarchical clustering was applied to max-normalized trajectories of the 1000 most abundant clonotypes. Separately sequenced CD4+ and CD8+ repertoires were used to assign a CD4 or CD8 phenotype to each responding clone. TCRdb handled the public reads itself, with Q25 trimming in fastp and clone calling in MiXCR, and kept productive beta chains. For every CDR3 protein sequence, its rows merge into one entry that carries the most common genes and DNA. In this record, the V and J calls reflect TCRdb's handling and not the investigators' own analysis. The sample profile shows about 240,000 distinct CDR3 sequences; 9.4% of them were found once. The ten largest account for 20% to 25% of the sample.

Ficoll-Paque density gradient centrifugation was used to isolate PBMCs. The sequence joins TRBV5-1 to TRBJ2-1; TRBD2 agrees with 11 junctional bases. Material: PBMCs or a T cell subset sorted from them (not recorded which). The TCR comes from a man younger than 35 who had mild COVID-19 (a few samples of this study predate the infection). The sample titles of this study are shuffled in the database, so cell type and time point are left out; the donor was told from shared clones. The DNA sequence follows: TGCGCCAGCAGCCCTCGACTAGCGGGACTTAATGAGCAGTTCTTC. The encoded protein is CASSPRLAGLNEQFF.